The 9 T cell receptor beta chains below all came from one sample that was sequenced in a study of T cell responses to AZD1222 COVID-19 vaccine. Clones were sequenced by immunoSEQ multiplex PCR, and TCRdb holds only the in-frame ones, with some missing. The sample shows about 100,000 clones, approximately 91% of them seen only once. This specimen consisted of peripheral blood, obtained on day 0 of AZD1222 vaccination. The receptors were gathered from an adult in good health.

For this clone: Other DNA sequences of this sample code for an identical CDR3. This chain joins TRBV6-5 and TRBJ1-2, with no clear D. Germline-derived CDR1 and CDR2 are MNHEY and SVGAGI. V was trimmed by 6 bases and J by 2 bases, leaving 7 bases between them. This CDR3 contains 12 residues. The CDR3 protein is CASSPGNYGYTF. The CDR3 nucleotides are TGTGCCAGCAGCCCAGGAAACTATGGCTACACCTTC.

This clone was observed a single time. V usage is TRBV27 and J usage is TRBJ2-1, with D perhaps assigned TRBD1 or TRBD2 (5 bases each). The CDR3 is 16 residues long. Germline assignment: CDR1 MNHEY and CDR2 SMNVEV (reference sequence). Between the trimmed V and J ends, which lost 4 bases and 6 bases, there was a span of 19 bases. This chain's CDR3 is CASSSFGAVGRNEQFF. CDR3 sequence (DNA): TGTGCCAGCAGTTCATTCGGGGCTGTCGGGCGCAATGAGCAGTTCTTC.

This clone was recorded once. The V and J genes are TRBV28 and TRBJ2-7; no clear D. Looked up from germline, CDR1 is MDHEN and CDR2 is SYDVKM. The V end was cut by 7 bases, the J end by 6 bases, with 13 bases between. The CDR3 is made up of 12 amino acids. For the CDR3, the DNA is TGTGCCAGCACCTCCCCCCGTCTCGAGCAGTACTTC. It is translated as CASTSPRLEQYF.

V and J are TRBV15 and TRBJ2-5; maybe TRBD1 (6 bases). The length of the CDR3 is 15 residues. Trimming left V 6 bases short and J 0 bases short, with 14 bases between. Germline V lookup: CDR1 LNHNV, CDR2 YYDKDF (reference sequence). The CDR3 sequence is CATSGGQLYQETQYF. The DNA of the CDR3 is TGTGCCACCAGTGGGGGACAATTGTACCAAGAGACCCAGTACTTC.

The rearrangement links TRBV19 to TRBJ2-7; tentative D call: TRBD2 (5 bases). Trimming left V 4 bases short and J 0 bases short, with 16 bases between. The CDR3 spans 16 residues. Germline V gives CDR1 LNHDA, CDR2 SQIVND (reference sequence). The CDR3 DNA reads TGTGCCAGTAGTAACCTTGGAGGTATTTCCTCCTACGAGCAGTACTTC. This encodes CASSNLGGISSYEQYF.

The V gene is TRBV11-3, the J gene TRBJ1-5, with D hard to call. This CDR3 contains 16 residues. Germline loops: CDR1 SGHNT, CDR2 YENEEA. The V gene lost 1 base and the J gene lost 1 base, with 11 bases spanning the gap. The CDR3 reads CASSLVVRGSNQPQHF. CDR3 nucleotide sequence: TGTGCCAGCAGCTTAGTAGTACGGGGAAGCAATCAGCCCCAGCATTTT.

The rearrangement uses TRBV6-5 and TRBJ2-3, with D possibly matching TRBD1 (5 bases). CDR3 length: 16 amino acids. Germline V CDR1 and CDR2: MNHEY, SVGAGI. Trimming removed 2 bases at V and 3 bases at J, with 15 bases between. The CDR3 DNA reads TGTGCCAGCAGTTACCGAGGATCAGGGCGGACAGATACGCAGTATTTT. It yields the protein CASSYRGSGRTDTQYF.

The chain is built from TRBV5-1 and TRBJ2-7; 10 bases map to TRBD1. The germline V gene has CDR1 SGHRS and CDR2 YFSETQ. J gave up 3 bases and V 2 bases, and 8 bases lay outside the gene matches. This CDR3 is built from 16 residues. The CDR3 DNA follows: TGCGCCAGCAGCTTAGTGTTAAGGACAGGGGGCTACGAGCAGTACTTC. As protein: CASSLVLRTGGYEQYF.

V is TRBV28 and J is TRBJ1-4; 7 nucleotides line up with TRBD1. The CDR3 is 14 amino acids. CDR1 MDHEN and CDR2 SYDVKM come from the germline V gene. After removal of 2 bases from V and 8 bases from J, the junction contained 5 bases not matched to a gene. The CDR3 DNA follows: TGTGCCAGCAGTTTAGACAGGGTAGGGGAAAAACTGTTTTTT. Translating gives CASSLDRVGEKLFF.